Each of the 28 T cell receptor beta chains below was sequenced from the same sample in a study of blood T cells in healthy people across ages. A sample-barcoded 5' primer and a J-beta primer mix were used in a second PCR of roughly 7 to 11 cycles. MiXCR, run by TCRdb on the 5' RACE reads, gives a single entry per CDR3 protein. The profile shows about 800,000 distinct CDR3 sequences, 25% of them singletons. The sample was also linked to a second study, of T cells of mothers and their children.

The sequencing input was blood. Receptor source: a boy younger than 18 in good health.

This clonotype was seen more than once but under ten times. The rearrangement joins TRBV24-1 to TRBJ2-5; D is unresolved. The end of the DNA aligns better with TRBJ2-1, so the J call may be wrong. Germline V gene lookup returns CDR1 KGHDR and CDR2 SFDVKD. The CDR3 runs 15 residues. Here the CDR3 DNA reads TGTGCCACCAGTGATTTGCTGCCAGGAACCCAGGAGCAGTTCTTC. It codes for CATSDLLPGTQEQFF.

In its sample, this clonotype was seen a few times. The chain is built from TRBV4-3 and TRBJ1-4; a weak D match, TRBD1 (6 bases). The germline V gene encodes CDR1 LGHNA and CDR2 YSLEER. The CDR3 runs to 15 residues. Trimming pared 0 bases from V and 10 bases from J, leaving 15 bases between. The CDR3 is CASSQDSYTGPKLFF. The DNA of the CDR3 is TGCGCCAGCAGCCAAGATAGTTATACAGGGCCAAAACTGTTTTTT.

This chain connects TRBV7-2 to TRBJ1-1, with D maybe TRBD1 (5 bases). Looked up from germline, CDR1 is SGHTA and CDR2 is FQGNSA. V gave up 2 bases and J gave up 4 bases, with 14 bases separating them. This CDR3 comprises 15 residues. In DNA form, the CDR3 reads TGTGCCAGCAGCTTATCCCCACACCAGGGCACTGAAGCTTTCTTT. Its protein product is CASSLSPHQGTEAFF.

The CDR3 spells CSARGSGIFYGYTF. DNA of the CDR3: TGCAGTGCTAGAGGGTCAGGCATCTTCTATGGCTACACCTTC. The chain uses TRBV20-1 and TRBJ1-2; no clear D gene. CDR1 is DFQATT, CDR2 SNEGSKA, per germline (reference sequence). Trimming cost V 1 base and J 4 bases, with 13 bases left between them. The CDR3 length is 14 residues.

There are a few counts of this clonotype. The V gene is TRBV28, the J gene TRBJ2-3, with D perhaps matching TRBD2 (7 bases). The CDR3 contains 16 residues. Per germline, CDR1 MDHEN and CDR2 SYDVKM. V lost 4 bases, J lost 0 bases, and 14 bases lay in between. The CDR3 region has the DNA TGTGCCAGCAGTTCACCCCGGGGGGCTAGCACAGATACGCAGTATTTT. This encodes CASSSPRGASTDTQYF.

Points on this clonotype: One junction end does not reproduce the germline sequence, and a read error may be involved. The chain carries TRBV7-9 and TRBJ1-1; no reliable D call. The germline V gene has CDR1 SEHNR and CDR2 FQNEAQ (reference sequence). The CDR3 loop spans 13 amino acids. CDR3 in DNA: TGTGCCAGTAGCTCGCCCTACCGGAGCGGAGCTTTCTTT. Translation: CASSSPYRSGAFF.

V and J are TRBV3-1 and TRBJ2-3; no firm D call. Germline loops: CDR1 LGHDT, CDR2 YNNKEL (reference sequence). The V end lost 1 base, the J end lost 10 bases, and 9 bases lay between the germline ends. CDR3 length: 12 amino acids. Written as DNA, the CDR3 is TGTGCCAGCAGCCAAGTAGCTAAGGCGCAGTATTTT. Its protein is CASSQVAKAQYF.

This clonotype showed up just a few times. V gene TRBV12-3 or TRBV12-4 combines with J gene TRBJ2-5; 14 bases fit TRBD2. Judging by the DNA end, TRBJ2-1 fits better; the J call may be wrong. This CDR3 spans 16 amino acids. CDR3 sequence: CASSRLAGGPANEQFF. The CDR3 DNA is TGTGCCAGCAGTCGACTAGCGGGGGGGCCGGCCAATGAGCAGTTCTTC.

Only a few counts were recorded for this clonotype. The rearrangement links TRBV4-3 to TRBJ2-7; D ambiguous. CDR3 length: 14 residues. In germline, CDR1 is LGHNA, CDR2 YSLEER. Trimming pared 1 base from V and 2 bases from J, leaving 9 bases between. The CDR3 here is CASSQARQAYEQYF. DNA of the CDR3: TGCGCCAGCAGCCAAGCTCGCCAGGCCTACGAGCAGTACTTC.

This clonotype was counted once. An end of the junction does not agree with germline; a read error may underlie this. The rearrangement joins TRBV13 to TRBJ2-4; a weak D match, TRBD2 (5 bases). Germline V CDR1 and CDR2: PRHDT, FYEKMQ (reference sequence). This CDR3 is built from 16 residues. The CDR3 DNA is TGTGCCAGCAGCTCCTCCGGGATCCTAGCCAAAAACATTCTGTACTTC. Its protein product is CASSSSGILAKNILYF. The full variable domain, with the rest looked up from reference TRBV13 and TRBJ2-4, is AAGVIQSPRHLIKEKRETATLKCYPIPRHDTVYWYQQGPGQDPQFLISFYEKMQSDKGSIPDRFSAQQFSDYHSELNMSSLELGDSALYFCASSSSGILAKNILYFGAGTRLSVL.

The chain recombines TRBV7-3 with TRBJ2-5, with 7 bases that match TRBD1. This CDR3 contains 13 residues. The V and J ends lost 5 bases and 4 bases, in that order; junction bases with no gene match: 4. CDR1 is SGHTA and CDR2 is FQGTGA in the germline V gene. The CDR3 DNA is TGTGCCAGCAGCGAACAGGGGTCAGAGACCCAGTACTTC. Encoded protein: CASSEQGSETQYF.

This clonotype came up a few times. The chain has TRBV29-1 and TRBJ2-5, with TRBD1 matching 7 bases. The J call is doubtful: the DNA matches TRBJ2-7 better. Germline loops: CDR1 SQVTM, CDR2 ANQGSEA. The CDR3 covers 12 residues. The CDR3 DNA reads TGCAGCGGCTGGGACAGAAACTACGAGCAGTACTTC. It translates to CSGWDRNYEQYF.

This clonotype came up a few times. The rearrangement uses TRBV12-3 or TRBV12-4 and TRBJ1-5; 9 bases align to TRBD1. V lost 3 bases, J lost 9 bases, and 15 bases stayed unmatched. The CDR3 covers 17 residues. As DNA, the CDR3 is TGTGCCAGCAGTTTCAACCTGGACAGGGGAGGACAACGGCCCCAGCATTTT. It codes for CASSFNLDRGGQRPQHF.

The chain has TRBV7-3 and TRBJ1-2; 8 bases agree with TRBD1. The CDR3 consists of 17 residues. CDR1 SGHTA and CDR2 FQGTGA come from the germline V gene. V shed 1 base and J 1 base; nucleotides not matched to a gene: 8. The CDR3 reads CASSLMGQGAFNYGYTF. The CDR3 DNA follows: TGTGCCAGCAGCTTAATGGGCCAGGGGGCATTTAACTATGGCTACACCTTC.

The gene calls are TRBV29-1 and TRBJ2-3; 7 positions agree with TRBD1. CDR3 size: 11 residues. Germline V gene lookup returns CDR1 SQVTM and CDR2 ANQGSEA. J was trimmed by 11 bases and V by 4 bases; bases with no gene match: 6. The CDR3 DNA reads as TGCAGCGTTGTTACAGGGGTGTGGCAGTATTTT. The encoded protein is CSVVTGVWQYF.

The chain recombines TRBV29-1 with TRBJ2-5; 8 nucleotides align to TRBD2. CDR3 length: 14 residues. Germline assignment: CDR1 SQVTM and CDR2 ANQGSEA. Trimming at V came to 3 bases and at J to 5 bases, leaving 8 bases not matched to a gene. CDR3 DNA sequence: TGCAGCGTTGACCGTAGCGGGAATGTGGAGACCCAGTACTTC. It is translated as CSVDRSGNVETQYF.

The chain's CDR3 is CATSQRGVETQYF. Here the CDR3 DNA reads TGTGCCACCTCTCAGAGGGGAGTTGAGACCCAGTACTTC. The chain is built from TRBV2 and TRBJ2-5; D may correspond to TRBD1 or TRBD2 (5 bases each). V was trimmed by 10 bases and J by 5 bases, leaving 17 bases between them. From germline, CDR1 is SNHLY and CDR2 FYNNEI. The CDR3 loop spans 13 amino acids.

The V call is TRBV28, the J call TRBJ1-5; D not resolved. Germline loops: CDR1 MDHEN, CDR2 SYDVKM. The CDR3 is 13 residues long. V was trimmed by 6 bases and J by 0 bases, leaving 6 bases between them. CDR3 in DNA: TGTGCCAGCAGGGACGTTAGCAATCAGCCCCAGCATTTT. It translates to CASRDVSNQPQHF.

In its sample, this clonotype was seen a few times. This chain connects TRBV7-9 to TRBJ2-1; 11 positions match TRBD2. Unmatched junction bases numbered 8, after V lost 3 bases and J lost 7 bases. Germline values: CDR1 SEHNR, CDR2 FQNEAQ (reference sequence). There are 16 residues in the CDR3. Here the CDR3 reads CASSFAASGRRNEQFF. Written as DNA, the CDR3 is TGTGCCAGCAGCTTCGCGGCTAGCGGGAGGAGGAATGAGCAGTTCTTC.

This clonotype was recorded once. CDR3 sequence (DNA): TGTGCCAGCAGTTTTGGCGGATTTAGCACAGATACGCAGTATTTT. This gives the protein CASSFGGFSTDTQYF. V usage is TRBV12-3 or TRBV12-4 and J usage is TRBJ2-3; D is unclear. CDR3 length equals 15 residues. V lost 3 bases and J lost 0, with 10 bases in between.

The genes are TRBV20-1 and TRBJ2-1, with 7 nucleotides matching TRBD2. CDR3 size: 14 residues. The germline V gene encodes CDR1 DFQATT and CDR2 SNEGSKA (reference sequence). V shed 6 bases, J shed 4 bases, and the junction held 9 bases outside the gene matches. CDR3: CSARLAPPYNEQFF. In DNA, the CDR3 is TGCAGTGCCCGACTAGCCCCCCCATACAATGAGCAGTTCTTC.

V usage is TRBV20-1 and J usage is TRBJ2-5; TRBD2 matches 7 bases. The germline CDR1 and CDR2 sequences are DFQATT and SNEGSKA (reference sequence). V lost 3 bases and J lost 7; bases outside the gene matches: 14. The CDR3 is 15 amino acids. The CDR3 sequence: CSARAPGLRVGTQYF. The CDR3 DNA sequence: TGCAGTGCTAGGGCCCCGGGACTACGGGTCGGGACCCAGTACTTC.

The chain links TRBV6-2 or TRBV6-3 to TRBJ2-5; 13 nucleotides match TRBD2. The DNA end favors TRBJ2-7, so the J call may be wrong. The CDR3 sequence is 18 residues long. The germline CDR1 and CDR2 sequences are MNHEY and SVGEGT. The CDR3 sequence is CASSYTVLAGGYSYEQYF. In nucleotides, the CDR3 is TGTGCCAGCAGTTACACCGTACTAGCGGGAGGGTACTCCTACGAGCAGTACTTC.

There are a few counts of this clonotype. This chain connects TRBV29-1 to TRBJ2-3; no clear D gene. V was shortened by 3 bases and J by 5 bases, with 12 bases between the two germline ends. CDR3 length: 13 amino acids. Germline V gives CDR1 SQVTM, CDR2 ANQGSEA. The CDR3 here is CSVDGGSGDTQYF. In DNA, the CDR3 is TGCAGCGTTGATGGCGGATCTGGAGATACGCAGTATTTT.

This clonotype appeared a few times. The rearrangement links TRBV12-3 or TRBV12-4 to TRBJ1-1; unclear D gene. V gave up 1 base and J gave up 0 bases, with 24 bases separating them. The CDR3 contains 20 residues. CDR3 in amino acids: CASSLVALLGIRRMNTEAFF. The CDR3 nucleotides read TGTGCCAGCAGTTTAGTGGCTCTTTTGGGGATTCGAAGAATGAACACTGAAGCTTTCTTT.

The CDR3 coding sequence is TGTGCCAGCAGCTTACGGGGACTATCCACAGATACGCAGTATTTT. Translated: CASSLRGLSTDTQYF. The gene calls are TRBV9 and TRBJ2-3; 7 bases line up with TRBD2. This CDR3 contains 15 residues. Germline V CDR1 and CDR2: SGDLS, YYNGEE. Germline trimming cut 4 bases from V and 2 bases from J; bases unmatched to any gene: 7.

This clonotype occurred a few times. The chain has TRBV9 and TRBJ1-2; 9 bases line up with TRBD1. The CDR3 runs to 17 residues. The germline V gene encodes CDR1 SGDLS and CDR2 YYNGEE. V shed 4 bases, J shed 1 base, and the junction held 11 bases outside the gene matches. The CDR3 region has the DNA TGTGCCAGCAGCCCTCACTCGGGACAGGGCATTAACTATGGCTACACCTTC. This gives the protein CASSPHSGQGINYGYTF.

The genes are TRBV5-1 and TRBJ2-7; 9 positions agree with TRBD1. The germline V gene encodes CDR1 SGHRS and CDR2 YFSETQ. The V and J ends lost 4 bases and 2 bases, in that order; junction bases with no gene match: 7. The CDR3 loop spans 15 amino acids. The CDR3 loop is CASSGQGMPTYEQYF. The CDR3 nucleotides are TGCGCCAGCAGCGGACAGGGGATGCCTACCTACGAGCAGTACTTC.